This entry lists 20 T cell receptor beta chains sequenced from one sample in a study of radiation and T cells in renal cell carcinoma. TCRdb's copy holds only in-frame clones and misses some; the assay was immunoSEQ multiplex PCR. The sample records more than 60,000 clones, around 78% being singletons. As for time point: blood 4 weeks post-SBRT, at nephrectomy. Specified treatment: 15 Gy SBRT to primary tumor, nephrectomy 4 weeks later. The material sequenced was blood, taken from a patient whose treatment included radiotherapy and nephrectomy. Receptors originate from a woman aged 60 to 75 with renal cell carcinoma.

The sample holds a few counts of this clone. The J gene is TRBJ2-1, the V gene TRBV7-9, with D perhaps being TRBD1 or TRBD2 (7 bases each). Trimming took off 7 bases at V and 0 bases at J, with 16 bases between the two ends. Per the germline V gene, CDR1 is SEHNR and CDR2 is FQNEAQ (reference sequence). This CDR3 comprises 16 residues. CDR3 nucleotide sequence: TGTGCCAGCAAGGGGGCTAGCGGACGCTCCTACAATGAGCAGTTCTTC. Translating gives CASKGASGRSYNEQFF.

V is TRBV12-2 and J is TRBJ2-7; the table's D call, TRBD1, was not checked against the DNA. TRBV12-2 is recorded as a pseudogene. The CDR3 has 16 residues. This CDR3 is CASRPRQGLGGYEQYF. CDR3 nucleotides: TGTGCAAGTCGACCCCGACAGGGTTTGGGAGGTTACGAGCAGTACTTC.

The chain recombines TRBV5-6 with TRBJ1-3; 12 nucleotides line up with TRBD1. Trimming took 4 bases from V and 4 from J; bases not matched to a gene: 3. The germline V gene encodes CDR1 SGHDT and CDR2 YYEEEE. The CDR3 is 15 residues long. In DNA, the CDR3 is TGTGCCAGCAGCCGGGACAGGGGGCCCGGAAACACCATATATTTT. It specifies CASSRDRGPGNTIYF. The full variable domain, with the rest looked up from reference TRBV5-6 and TRBJ1-3, is DAGVTQSPTHLIKTRGQQVTLRCSPKSGHDTVSWYQQALGQGPQFIFQYYEEEERQRGNFPDRFSGHQFPNYSSELNVNALLLGDSALYLCASSRDRGPGNTIYFGEGSWLTVV.

This clone occurred once. V is TRBV19 and J is TRBJ2-1, with a possible D match to TRBD2 (6 bases). The CDR3 is 15 amino acids. Germline CDR1 is LNHDA and CDR2 is SQIVND (reference sequence). V was shortened by 1 base and J by 8 bases, with 15 bases between the two germline ends. The CDR3 here is CASSIVGSGVDEQFF. The CDR3 DNA follows: TGTGCCAGTAGTATAGTTGGATCGGGAGTAGATGAGCAGTTCTTC. The variable domain in full, completed from reference TRBV19 and TRBJ2-1, reads DGGITQSPKYLFRKEGQNVTLSCEQNLNHDAMYWYRQDPGQGLRLIYYSQIVNDFQKGDIAEGYSVSREKKESFPLTVTSAQKNPTAFYLCASSIVGSGVDEQFFGPGTRLTVL.

This chain joins TRBV4-1 and TRBJ2-2; 7 bases map to TRBD2. CDR1 and CDR2 (germline): MGHRA, YSYEKL. This CDR3 has 16 amino acids. With V trimmed by 0 bases and J by 4 bases, 5 bases remained unmatched. The CDR3 protein is CASSQEGGSLTGELFF. The CDR3 coding sequence is TGCGCCAGCAGCCAAGAGGGCGGGAGTCTCACCGGGGAGCTGTTTTTT.

V gene TRBV4-2 combines with J gene TRBJ1-2; a possible D gene is TRBD1 (6 bases). The CDR3 covers 14 residues. Germline CDR1 reads LGHNA; CDR2 reads YNFKEQ. V was trimmed by 1 base and J by 2 bases, leaving 8 bases between them. The CDR3 sequence: CASSQADRNYGYTF. In DNA, the CDR3 is TGTGCCAGCAGCCAAGCCGACAGGAACTATGGCTACACCTTC.

This clone came up once. The gene calls are TRBV27 and TRBJ2-3; the D gene could be TRBD1 or TRBD2 (5 bases each). This CDR3 has 15 residues. Deletions cut 9 bases from V and 4 bases from J, with 20 bases between. Germline V gives CDR1 MNHEY, CDR2 SMNVEV (reference sequence). The CDR3 spells CASSPRDLTSDTQYF. The CDR3 region has the DNA TGTGCCAGTTCACCTCGGGACCTAACCTCAGATACGCAGTATTTT.

CDR3 sequence (DNA): TGTGCCAGCAGCCCCACGACTAGCGGGAGGGCCAGAGATACGCAGTATTTT. Amino acids: CASSPTTSGRARDTQYF. The chain links TRBV9 to TRBJ2-3; the match to TRBD2 covers 14 bases. V dropped 4 bases and J dropped 5; count of bases not matched to a gene: 9. The length of the CDR3 is 17 residues. Looked up from germline, CDR1 is SGDLS and CDR2 is YYNGEE.

This chain uses TRBV10-1 with TRBJ1-1; weak D call: TRBD1 (5 bases). V lost 4 bases to trimming and J lost 1 base, with 7 bases between them. Germline V gene data show CDR1 as WNHNN and CDR2 as SYGVQD (reference sequence). The CDR3 totals 13 residues. CDR3 sequence (DNA): TGCGCCAGCAGTGCGCAGGGGAACACTGAAGCTTTCTTT. Its translation is CASSAQGNTEAFF.

The chain carries TRBV7-3 and TRBJ2-7; D might be TRBD1 (5 bases). The V end was cut by 4 bases, the J end by 5 bases, with 18 bases between. The CDR3 runs 15 residues. Germline loops: CDR1 SGHTA, CDR2 FQGTGA. In DNA form, the CDR3 reads TGTGCCAGCAGCTCACCATCGGGCCAGGGCGACGAGCAGTACTTC. This sequence encodes CASSSPSGQGDEQYF.

The chain carries TRBV18 and TRBJ2-7; 7 bases are shared with TRBD1. Germline assignment: CDR1 KGHSH and CDR2 LQKENI. The CDR3 consists of 16 residues. After removal of 6 bases from V and 7 bases from J, the junction contained 18 bases not matched to a gene. CDR3 loop: CASSHPGQSGGSEQYF. Here the CDR3 DNA reads TGTGCCAGCTCTCATCCGGGACAGAGTGGGGGAAGTGAGCAGTACTTC.

This chain links TRBV4-1 with TRBJ2-5, with 12 bases that match TRBD2. V gave up 3 bases and J gave up 5 bases; unmatched junction bases: 7. The CDR3 has 16 residues. Germline assignment: CDR1 MGHRA and CDR2 YSYEKL. CDR3 region: CASSHPRLAGDETQYF. The CDR3 DNA reads TGCGCCAGCAGCCACCCCAGACTAGCGGGGGATGAGACCCAGTACTTC.

The chain recombines TRBV28 with TRBJ1-4; 7 nucleotides agree with TRBD1. The CDR3 has 14 amino acids. The germline gives CDR1 MDHEN, CDR2 SYDVKM. V lost 3 bases, J lost 10 bases, and 8 bases stayed unmatched. CDR3 amino acids: CASSLGTVRGKLFF. The CDR3 nucleotides are TGTGCCAGCAGTTTGGGGACAGTACGGGGAAAACTGTTTTTT.

The J gene is TRBJ1-6, the V gene TRBV6-1, with D tentatively TRBD1 (6 bases). CDR1 is MNHNS, CDR2 SASEGT, per germline. V was pared by 5 bases and J by 4 bases, with 9 bases between. This CDR3 has 14 residues. CDR3 region: CASSITGYNSPLHF. CDR3 nucleotide sequence: TGTGCCAGCAGTATTACAGGGTATAATTCACCCCTCCACTTT.

This chain connects TRBV15 to TRBJ1-4; 12 bases line up with TRBD1. J was trimmed by 4 bases and V by 5 bases; bases with no gene match: 23. The CDR3 runs to 22 residues. Germline CDR1 and CDR2: LNHNV and YYDKDF (reference sequence). The CDR3 DNA reads as TGTGCCACCAGCCCACCCCCCTTACGCGGGACAGGGGGCTTCCTCTTTAATGAAAAACTGTTTTTT. It codes for CATSPPPLRGTGGFLFNEKLFF.

The chain is built from TRBV19 and TRBJ1-6; D not certain. V was shortened by 3 bases and J by 10 bases, with 13 bases between the two germline ends. The CDR3 consists of 14 residues. Germline values: CDR1 LNHDA, CDR2 SQIVND (reference sequence). CDR3 sequence: CASSILNSRSPLHF. DNA for the CDR3: TGTGCCAGTAGTATTCTCAACAGTCGGTCACCCCTCCACTTT.

This clone was counted a single time. The chain combines TRBV6-6 with TRBJ2-3, with TRBD1 as a possible D gene (6 bases). The CDR3 has 15 amino acids. CDR1 MNHNY and CDR2 SVGAGI come from the germline V gene (reference sequence). The ends were cut back, 5 bases at V and 3 bases at J, with 15 bases in the middle. DNA for the CDR3: TGTGCCAGCAGTCTACGGACAGATCCTACAGATACGCAGTATTTT. The encoded protein is CASSLRTDPTDTQYF.

The J gene is TRBJ2-1, the V gene TRBV28, with D possibly matching TRBD2 (5 bases). Germline V gene data show CDR1 as MDHEN and CDR2 as SYDVKM. With 5 bases removed from V and 4 bases from J, the gap between germline ends came to 15 bases. CDR3 size: 15 residues. DNA for the CDR3: TGTGCCAGCAGTCCCCGGGGTGCCTTATACAATGAGCAGTTCTTC. Translated, it gives CASSPRGALYNEQFF.

In this sample, this clone turned up once. The V gene is TRBV28, the J gene TRBJ1-2; 7 bases align to TRBD1. This CDR3 comprises 15 residues. The trim removed 6 bases at V and 8 bases at J, leaving 15 bases unmatched. CDR1 and CDR2 from the germline V gene are MDHEN and SYDVKM. For the CDR3, the DNA is TGTGCCAGCAGCCCCCCCGGGCAGGGGGATGGGGGCTACACCTTC. This sequence encodes CASSPPGQGDGGYTF.

CDR3 sequence: CASTWSSGYSSYNEQFF. The CDR3 DNA follows: TGTGCCAGCACCTGGTCTAGCGGATATAGCTCCTACAATGAGCAGTTCTTC. The V and J genes are TRBV27 and TRBJ2-1; 7 nucleotides agree with TRBD2. The ends lost 7 bases at V and 0 bases at J; junction bases unmatched: 12. The CDR3 covers 17 residues. Per the germline V gene, CDR1 is MNHEY and CDR2 is SMNVEV (reference sequence).